Shown below are 14 T cell receptor beta chains from a single sample sequenced in a study of T cell responses to AZD1222 COVID-19 vaccine. TCRdb's table, derived via immunoSEQ multiplex PCR, lists solely in-frame clones and lacks some. The sample carries some 97,000 clones, approximately 89% recorded once. Sequencing was performed on peripheral blood, taken on day 0 of MenACWY control vaccination. Source of these receptors: an adult in good health.

The rearrangement uses TRBV11-2 and TRBJ2-7; D not resolved. CDR3 size: 15 residues. The V end was cut by 1 base, the J end by 0 bases, with 10 bases between. The germline CDR1 and CDR2 sequences are SGHAT and FQNNGV. CDR3 DNA sequence: TGTGCCAGCAGCTTAGGCAAGTTCAACTCCTACGAGCAGTACTTC. Translation gives CASSLGKFNSYEQYF.

V gene TRBV5-6 combines with J gene TRBJ2-5; TRBD2 might be the D (5 bases). The CDR3 contains 14 residues. Germline CDR1 and CDR2: SGHDT and YYEEEE. Trimming stripped 4 bases from V and 3 bases from J, with 13 bases between. CDR3 DNA: TGTGCCAGCAGCCACGGACTTGTTAAAGAGACCCAGTACTTC. As protein: CASSHGLVKETQYF.

The chain couples TRBV19 to TRBJ1-5; 7 bases are shared with TRBD1. The CDR3 contains 17 residues. Germline V gene data show CDR1 as LNHDA and CDR2 as SQIVND (reference sequence). With V trimmed by 4 bases and J by 5 bases, 14 bases remained unmatched. The CDR3, as DNA: TGTGCCAGTAGTAACCCCCAGGGGGAGCAGGGGCATCAGCCCCAGCATTTT. Amino acid sequence: CASSNPQGEQGHQPQHF.

The CDR3 sequence: CASSVFYEQYF. The CDR3 DNA reads TGTGCCAGCAGTGTGTTTTACGAGCAGTACTTC. The V and J genes are TRBV25-1 and TRBJ2-7; no clear D. V was cut by 4 bases and J by 4 bases, with 5 bases left in between. Germline V CDR1 and CDR2: MGHDK, SYGVNS. The CDR3 consists of 11 residues.

The V and J genes are TRBV19 and TRBJ1-1; 8 bases match TRBD1. The V gene's germline CDR1 is LNHDA and CDR2 SQIVND (reference sequence). The CDR3 runs to 14 residues. Germline trimming cut 5 bases from V and 5 bases from J; bases unmatched to any gene: 7. The CDR3 DNA reads as TGTGCCAGTAGTTTGACAGGGGTAAAAACTGAAGCTTTCTTT. Translating gives CASSLTGVKTEAFF.

The V gene is TRBV28, the J gene TRBJ1-1; no firm D call. The CDR3 length is 12 residues. Germline loops: CDR1 MDHEN, CDR2 SYDVKM. Trimming stripped 8 bases from V and 1 base from J, with 8 bases between. CDR3 loop: CASGEPNTEAFF. The CDR3 region has the DNA TGTGCCAGCGGTGAGCCGAACACTGAAGCTTTCTTT.

The rearrangement joins TRBV30 to TRBJ2-1; D may match TRBD1 or TRBD2 (6 bases each). In germline, CDR1 is GTSNPN, CDR2 SVGIG (reference sequence). V was cut by 6 bases and J by 7 bases, with 19 bases left in between. The CDR3 length is 14 residues. CDR3 region: CACLRLKGGNEQFF. The CDR3 nucleotides are TGTGCCTGCCTGAGACTTAAAGGGGGGAATGAGCAGTTCTTC.

This chain links TRBV5-4 with TRBJ2-7; TRBD2 matches 7 bases. The ends lost 3 bases at V and 0 bases at J; junction bases unmatched: 3. Germline CDR1 SGHNT, CDR2 YYREEE (reference sequence). This CDR3 is built from 14 residues. The CDR3, as DNA: TGTGCCAGCAGCTCCCAGCGGGGCTCCTACGAGCAGTACTTC. Translating it yields CASSSQRGSYEQYF.

This chain connects TRBV7-9 to TRBJ1-4; TRBD1 is a possible D gene (5 bases). Deletions cut 4 bases from V and 0 bases from J, with 9 bases between. Germline values: CDR1 SEHNR, CDR2 FQNEAQ (reference sequence). The CDR3 runs 15 residues. CDR3 sequence reads: CASSSARATNEKLFF. The CDR3 DNA reads TGTGCCAGCAGCTCGGCCAGGGCAACTAATGAAAAACTGTTTTTT.

This chain joins TRBV6-5 and TRBJ2-7; D possibly corresponds to TRBD2 (5 bases). V lost 6 bases, J lost 2 bases, and 14 bases lay in between. Per the germline V gene, CDR1 is MNHEY and CDR2 is SVGAGI. The CDR3 has 14 residues. DNA of the CDR3: TGTGCCAGCAGGAGGGTGGACTTTACCTACGAGCAGTACTTC. The encoded protein is CASRRVDFTYEQYF.

This clone was counted ten times or more. The chain has TRBV5-1 and TRBJ2-7; D is perhaps TRBD2 (6 bases). This CDR3 spans 15 amino acids. Trimming cost V 3 bases and J 3 bases, with 16 bases left between them. Germline V gives CDR1 SGHRS, CDR2 YFSETQ. The CDR3 nucleotides are TGCGCCAGCAGCTCCGCGGGGTCCCTTAACTACGAGCAGTACTTC. It encodes CASSSAGSLNYEQYF.

A single count supports this clone. The V and J genes are TRBV28 and TRBJ1-2; the D is unclear. CDR3 length: 12 residues. Germline V gene lookup returns CDR1 MDHEN and CDR2 SYDVKM. Trimming took off 3 bases at V and 2 bases at J, with 4 bases between the two ends. This CDR3 is CASSLGNYGYTF. Here the CDR3 DNA reads TGTGCCAGCAGTTTGGGGAACTATGGCTACACCTTC.

This chain links TRBV6-5 with TRBJ1-2; perhaps TRBD1 as D (5 bases). The CDR3 is 14 residues long. Trimming removed 2 bases at V and 0 bases at J, with 7 bases between. Germline V lookup: CDR1 MNHEY, CDR2 SVGAGI. CDR3 DNA: TGTGCCAGCAGTTACGACAGATCTAACTATGGCTACACCTTC. Its translation is CASSYDRSNYGYTF.

The chain links TRBV10-2 to TRBJ2-5, with 10 bases that match TRBD2. The CDR3 is 13 residues long. The junction had 1 base not matched to a gene; V was cut back by 6 bases and J by 3 bases. Per the germline V gene, CDR1 is WSHSY and CDR2 is SAAADI. The CDR3 reads CASRLAGEETQYF. CDR3 nucleotide sequence: TGCGCCAGCAGGCTAGCGGGAGAAGAGACCCAGTACTTC.